A single sample gave rise to the 10 T cell receptor beta chains below, sequenced in a study of blood T cell repertoires in COVID-19. Here immunoSEQ multiplex PCR was the method, and the copy in TCRdb shows in-frame clones only, minus some. The sample lists about 200,000 clones, around nine tenths occurring once. The material sequenced was peripheral blood. The receptors were sampled from a man aged 40-50 years with active or convalescent COVID-19.

The chain is built from TRBV10-2 and TRBJ1-2; 7 bases fit TRBD1. Germline CDR1 reads WSHSY; CDR2 reads SAAADI. V was pared by 4 bases and J by 7 bases, with 9 bases of the junction left unmatched. CDR3 length equals 14 residues. CDR3 coding DNA: TGCGCCAGCAGTGTGCTCGGGACAGAAAGTGGCTACACCTTC. It is translated as CASSVLGTESGYTF.

The chain couples TRBV6-5 to TRBJ1-3; no clear D gene. V was shortened by 5 bases and J by 0 bases, with 8 bases between the two germline ends. Germline V gene lookup returns CDR1 MNHEY and CDR2 SVGAGI. The length of the CDR3 is 14 residues. In DNA form, the CDR3 reads TGTGCCAGCAGTCTGACAATCTCTGGAAACACCATATATTTT. This gives the protein CASSLTISGNTIYF.

As DNA, the CDR3 is TGTGCCAGCAGACCCAAAACCGGGCTAGCGGGGGTCACCGGGGAGCTGTTTTTT. Amino acid sequence: CASRPKTGLAGVTGELFF. The V and J genes are TRBV28 and TRBJ2-2; 10 bases line up with TRBD2. CDR1 and CDR2 (germline): MDHEN, SYDVKM. Germline trimming cut 6 bases from V and 4 bases from J; bases unmatched to any gene: 14. CDR3 length equals 18 residues.

This sequence joins TRBV23-1 and TRBJ1-6, with D possibly matching TRBD1 (6 bases). TRBV23-1 is identified as an open reading frame with a role that is uncertain. The CDR3 totals 17 residues. Trimming took off 2 bases at V and 4 bases at J, with 15 bases between the two ends. This CDR3 reads CASSQTPPRGYNSPLHF. CDR3 DNA sequence: TGCGCCAGCAGTCAAACCCCCCCCAGGGGTTATAATTCACCCCTCCACTTT.

This chain links TRBV19 with TRBJ2-1; 15 bases are a match to TRBD2. The CDR3 loop spans 17 amino acids. J was trimmed by 5 bases and V by 1 base; bases with no gene match: 3. Germline CDR1 LNHDA, CDR2 SQIVND (reference sequence). CDR3 sequence (DNA): TGTGCCAGTAGTATAGCCGGACTAGCGGGAGGGGACAATGAGCAGTTCTTC. It translates to CASSIAGLAGGDNEQFF. Full variable domain (missing parts from reference TRBV19 and TRBJ2-1): DGGITQSPKYLFRKEGQNVTLSCEQNLNHDAMYWYRQDPGQGLRLIYYSQIVNDFQKGDIAEGYSVSREKKESFPLTVTSAQKNPTAFYLCASSIAGLAGGDNEQFFGPGTRLTVL.

J is TRBJ1-1 and V is TRBV6-5; D remains ambiguous. Per germline, CDR1 MNHEY and CDR2 SVGAGI. Trimming left V 6 bases short and J 0 bases short, with 14 bases between. The length of the CDR3 is 15 residues. This chain's CDR3 is CASSSPTLLNTEAFF. The CDR3 bases are TGTGCCAGCAGCTCGCCTACCCTCCTGAACACTGAAGCTTTCTTT.

The J gene is TRBJ2-7, the V gene TRBV5-1, with D uncertain. The CDR3 covers 13 residues. Germline V gene data show CDR1 as SGHRS and CDR2 as YFSETQ. Trimming took off 2 bases at V and 2 bases at J, with 8 bases between the two ends. The CDR3 spells CASSFSATYEQYF. DNA of the CDR3: TGCGCCAGCAGCTTCTCAGCGACCTACGAGCAGTACTTC. The entire variable domain, with the rest obtained from reference TRBV5-1 and TRBJ2-7, is as follows: KAGVTQTPRYLIKTRGQQVTLSCSPISGHRSVSWYQQTPGQGLQFLFEYFSETQRNKGNFPGRFSGRQFSNSRSEMNVSTLELGDSALYLCASSFSATYEQYFGPGTRLTVT.

CDR3 in amino acids: CASSSGSGQETQYF. For the CDR3, the DNA is TGTGCCAGCAGTAGCGGGAGTGGCCAAGAGACCCAGTACTTC. V usage is TRBV3-1 (or the pseudogene TRBV3-2) and J usage is TRBJ2-5; 9 bases fit TRBD2. Unmatched junction bases numbered 3, after V lost 6 bases and J lost 1 base. CDR3 size: 14 residues. Germline V gene lookup returns CDR1 LGHDT and CDR2 YNNKEL (reference sequence).

The genes are TRBV9 and TRBJ2-1, with D perhaps TRBD1 (6 bases). This CDR3 is 14 amino acids long. The germline V gene encodes CDR1 SGDLS and CDR2 YYNGEE. V was cut by 0 bases and J by 7 bases, with 11 bases left in between. CDR3 coding DNA: TGTGCCAGCAGCGTAGCTCTGGGGGCTAATGAGCAGTTCTTC. Encoded protein: CASSVALGANEQFF.

The J gene is TRBJ1-1, the V gene TRBV12-5, with TRBD1 identical over 7 bases. V shed 7 bases and J 11 bases; nucleotides not matched to a gene: 10. CDR3 length equals 12 residues. Germline CDR1 reads LGHNT; CDR2 reads FRNRAP. DNA for the CDR3: TGTGCTAGTGACCGAGGCGGGACAGTGGCTTTCTTT. Its protein is CASDRGGTVAFF.